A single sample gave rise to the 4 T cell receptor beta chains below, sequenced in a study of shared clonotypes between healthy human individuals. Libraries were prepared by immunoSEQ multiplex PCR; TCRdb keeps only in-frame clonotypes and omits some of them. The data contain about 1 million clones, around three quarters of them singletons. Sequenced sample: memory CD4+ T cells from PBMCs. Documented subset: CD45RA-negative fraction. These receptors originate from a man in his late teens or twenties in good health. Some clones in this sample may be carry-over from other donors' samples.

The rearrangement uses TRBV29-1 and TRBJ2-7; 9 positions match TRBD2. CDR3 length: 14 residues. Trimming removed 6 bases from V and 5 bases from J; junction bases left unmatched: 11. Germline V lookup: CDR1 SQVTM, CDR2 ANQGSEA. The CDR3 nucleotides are TGCAGCGTCACCCGTGGGACTAGCCTAAACGAGCAGTACTTC. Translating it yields CSVTRGTSLNEQYF.

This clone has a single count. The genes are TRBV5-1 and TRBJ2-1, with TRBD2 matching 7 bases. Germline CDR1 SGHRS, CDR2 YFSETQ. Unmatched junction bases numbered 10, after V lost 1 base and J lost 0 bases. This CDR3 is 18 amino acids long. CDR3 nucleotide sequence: TGCGCCAGCAGCTTGCTCCCAAAGCGGGAAAACTCCTACAATGAGCAGTTCTTC. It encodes CASSLLPKRENSYNEQFF.

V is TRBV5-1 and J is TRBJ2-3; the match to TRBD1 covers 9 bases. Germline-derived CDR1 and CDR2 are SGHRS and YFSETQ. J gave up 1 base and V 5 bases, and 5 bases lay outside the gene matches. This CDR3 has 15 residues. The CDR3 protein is CASSVRTGGTDTQYF. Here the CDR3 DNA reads TGCGCCAGCAGTGTAAGGACAGGGGGCACAGATACGCAGTATTTT.

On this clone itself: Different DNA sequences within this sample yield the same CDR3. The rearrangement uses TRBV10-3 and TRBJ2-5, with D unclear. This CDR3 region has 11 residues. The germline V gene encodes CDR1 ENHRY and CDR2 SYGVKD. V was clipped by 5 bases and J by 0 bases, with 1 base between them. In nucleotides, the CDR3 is TGTGCCATCAGTAACCAAGAGACCCAGTACTTC. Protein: CAISNQETQYF.